This TCR beta chain came from a study of blood T cell repertoires in COVID-19. The repertoire was sequenced with immunoSEQ multiplex PCR; TCRdb's copy has only in-frame clones and lacks some. The sample holds about 260,000 clones; around four fifths are singletons and the top ten take 4.6%. CDR3 length: 14 residues. The V gene's germline CDR1 is SNHLY and CDR2 FYNNEI. V gave up 9 bases and J gave up 5 bases; unmatched junction bases: 9. Input material: peripheral blood. The origin of this receptor is a man in his 60s who had recovered from COVID-19. This rearrangement joins TRBV2 to TRBJ2-1, with 8 bases that match TRBD2. As DNA, the CDR3 is TGTGCCAGTTCAAGGGGACTAGGAAACAATGAGCAGTTCTTC. Translating it yields CASSRGLGNNEQFF.